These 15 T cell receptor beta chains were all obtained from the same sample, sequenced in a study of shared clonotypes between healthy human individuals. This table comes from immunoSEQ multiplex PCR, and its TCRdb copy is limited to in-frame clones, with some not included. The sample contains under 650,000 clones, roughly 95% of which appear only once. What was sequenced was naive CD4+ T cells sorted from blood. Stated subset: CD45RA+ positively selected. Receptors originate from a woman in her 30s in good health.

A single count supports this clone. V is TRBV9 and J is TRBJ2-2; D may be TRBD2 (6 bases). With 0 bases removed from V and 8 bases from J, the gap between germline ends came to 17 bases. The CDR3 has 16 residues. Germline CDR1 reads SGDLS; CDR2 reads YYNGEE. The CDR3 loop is CASSVAVIGSLGELFF. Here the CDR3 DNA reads TGTGCCAGCAGCGTAGCGGTGATCGGGAGTCTAGGGGAGCTGTTTTTT. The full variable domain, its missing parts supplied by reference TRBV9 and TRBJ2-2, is DSGVTQTPKHLITATGQRVTLRCSPRSGDLSVYWYQQSLDQGLQFLIQYYNGEERAKGNILERFSAQQFPDLHSELNLSSLELGDSALYFCASSVAVIGSLGELFFGEGSRLTVL.

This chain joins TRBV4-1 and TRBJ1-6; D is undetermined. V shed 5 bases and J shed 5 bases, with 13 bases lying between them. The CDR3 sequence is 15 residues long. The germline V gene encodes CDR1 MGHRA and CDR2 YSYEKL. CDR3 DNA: TGCGCCAGCAGCAAAGCAGTGACAAATAATTCACCCCTCCACTTT. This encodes CASSKAVTNNSPLHF.

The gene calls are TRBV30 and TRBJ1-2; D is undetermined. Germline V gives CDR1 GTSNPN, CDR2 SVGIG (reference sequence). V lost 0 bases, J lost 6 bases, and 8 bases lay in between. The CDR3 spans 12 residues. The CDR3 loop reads CAWSVLTDGYTF. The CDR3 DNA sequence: TGTGCCTGGAGTGTACTTACAGATGGCTACACCTTC.

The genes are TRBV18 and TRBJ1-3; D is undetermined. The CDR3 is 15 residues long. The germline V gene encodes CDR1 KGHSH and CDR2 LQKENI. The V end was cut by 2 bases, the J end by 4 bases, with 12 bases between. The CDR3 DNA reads TGTGCCAGCTCACCAGTCCCGACCAGGGGAAACACCATATATTTT. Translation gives CASSPVPTRGNTIYF.

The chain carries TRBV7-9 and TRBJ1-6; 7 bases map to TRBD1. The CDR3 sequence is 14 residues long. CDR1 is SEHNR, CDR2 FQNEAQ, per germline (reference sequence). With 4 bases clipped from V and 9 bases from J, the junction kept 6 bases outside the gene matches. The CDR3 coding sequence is TGTGCCAGCAGCTCAGGGGGTTTGAGTTCACCCCTCCACTTT. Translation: CASSSGGLSSPLHF.

CDR3 DNA sequence: TGTGCCAGCAGTCCCACAGGGGGTATCTCCTACGAGCAGTACTTC. This sequence encodes CASSPTGGISYEQYF. This chain connects TRBV28 to TRBJ2-5; 8 positions agree with TRBD1. The J call may be wrong; the DNA end is better matched by TRBJ2-7. From germline, CDR1 is MDHEN and CDR2 SYDVKM. The CDR3 has 15 amino acids.

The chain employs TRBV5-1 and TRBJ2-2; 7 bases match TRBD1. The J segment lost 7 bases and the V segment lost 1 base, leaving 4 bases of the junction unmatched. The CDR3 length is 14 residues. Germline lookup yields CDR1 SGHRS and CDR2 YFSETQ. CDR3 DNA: TGCGCCAGCAGCTTGACAGGGGAAGGCGGGGAGCTGTTTTTT. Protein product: CASSLTGEGGELFF.

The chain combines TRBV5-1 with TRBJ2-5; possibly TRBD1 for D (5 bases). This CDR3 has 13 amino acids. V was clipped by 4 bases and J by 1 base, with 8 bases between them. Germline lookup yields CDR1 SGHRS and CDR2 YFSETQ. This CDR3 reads CASSTDTQETQYF. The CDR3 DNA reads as TGCGCCAGCAGCACGGACACCCAAGAGACCCAGTACTTC.

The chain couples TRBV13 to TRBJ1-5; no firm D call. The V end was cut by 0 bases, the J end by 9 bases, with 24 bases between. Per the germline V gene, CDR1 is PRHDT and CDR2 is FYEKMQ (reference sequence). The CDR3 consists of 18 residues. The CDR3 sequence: CASSLGGNRDPSFPPQHF. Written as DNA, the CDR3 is TGTGCCAGCAGCTTAGGTGGGAACCGGGATCCCTCTTTTCCGCCCCAGCATTTT.

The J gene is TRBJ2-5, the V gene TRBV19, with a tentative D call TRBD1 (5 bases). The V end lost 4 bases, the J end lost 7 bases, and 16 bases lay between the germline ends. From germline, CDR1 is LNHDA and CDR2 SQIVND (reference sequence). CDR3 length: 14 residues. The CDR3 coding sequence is TGTGCCAGTAGTACAACCCCAGGGCCAGGGACCCAGTACTTC. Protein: CASSTTPGPGTQYF.

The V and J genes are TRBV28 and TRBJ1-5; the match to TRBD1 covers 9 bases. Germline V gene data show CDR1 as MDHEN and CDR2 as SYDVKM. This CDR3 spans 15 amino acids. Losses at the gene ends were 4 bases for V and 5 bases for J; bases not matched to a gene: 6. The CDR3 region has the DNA TGTGCCAGCAGTTCCGGACAGGGGCTTGATCAGCCCCAGCATTTT. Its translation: CASSSGQGLDQPQHF.

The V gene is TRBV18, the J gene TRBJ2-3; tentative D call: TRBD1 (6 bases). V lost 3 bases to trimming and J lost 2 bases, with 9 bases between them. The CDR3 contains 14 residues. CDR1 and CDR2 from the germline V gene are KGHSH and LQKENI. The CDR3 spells CASSPRTVTDTQYF. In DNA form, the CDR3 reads TGTGCCAGCTCACCGAGGACAGTCACAGATACGCAGTATTTT. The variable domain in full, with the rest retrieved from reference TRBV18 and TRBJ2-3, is NAGVMQNPRHLVRRRGQEARLRCSPMKGHSHVYWYRQLPEEGLKFMVYLQKENIIDESGMPKERFSAEFPKEGPSILRIQQVVRGDSAAYFCASSPRTVTDTQYFGPGTRLTVL.

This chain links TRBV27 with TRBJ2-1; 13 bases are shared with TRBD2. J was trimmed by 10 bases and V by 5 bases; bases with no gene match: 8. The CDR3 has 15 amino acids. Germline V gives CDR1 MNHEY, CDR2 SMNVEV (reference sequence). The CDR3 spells CASSRRTSGSGEQFF. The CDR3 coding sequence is TGTGCCAGCAGTAGACGGACTAGCGGGAGTGGGGAGCAGTTCTTC.

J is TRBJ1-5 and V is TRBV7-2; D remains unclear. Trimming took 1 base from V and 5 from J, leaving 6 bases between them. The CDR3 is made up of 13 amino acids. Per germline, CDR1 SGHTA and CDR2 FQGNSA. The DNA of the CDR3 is TGTGCCAGCAGCTTAGGAAATTATCAGCCCCAGCATTTT. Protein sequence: CASSLGNYQPQHF.

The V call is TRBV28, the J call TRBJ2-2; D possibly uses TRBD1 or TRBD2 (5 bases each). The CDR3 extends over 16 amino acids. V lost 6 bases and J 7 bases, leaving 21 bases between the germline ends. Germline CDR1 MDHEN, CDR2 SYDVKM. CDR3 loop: CASRWTGTKDGGELFF. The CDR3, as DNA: TGTGCCAGCAGGTGGACCGGGACCAAAGACGGCGGGGAGCTGTTTTTT.